This T cell receptor (beta chain) is from a study of T-cell reconstitution after alpha-beta-depleted transplantation in children. Germline CDR1 and CDR2: GTSNPN and SVGIG (reference sequence). The CDR3 is 12 amino acids. Trimming took off 1 base at V and 6 bases at J, with 8 bases between the two ends. The authors prepared the TCRbeta library with unique molecular identifiers. One entry per CDR3 protein, called by TCRdb with MiXCR from the PCR reads. Found here are some 500,000 distinct CDR3 sequences, about 33% of them singletons; the top ten hold 2% to 3%. This sequence joins TRBV30 and TRBJ2-3; the D is unclear. This TCR was recovered from a human donor who donated a stem cell graft to a child with aplastic anemia. The source was PBMCs from the stem cell graft donor, collected from the stem cell graft. The CDR3 here is CAWSALEDTQYF. CDR3 coding DNA: TGTGCCTGGAGTGCCCTAGAGGATACGCAGTATTTT.